What follows is one T cell receptor (beta chain) and its context. Sequencing used immunoSEQ multiplex PCR; TCRdb keeps in-frame clones, though not all of them. Of 290,000 or so clones in the sample, roughly 80% were seen once. The CDR3 has 14 amino acids. Germline CDR1 is SQVTM and CDR2 is ANQGSEA. Trimming took 5 bases from V and 3 from J, leaving 14 bases between them. This entry is derived from a study of blood T cell repertoires in COVID-19. About the study: Samples representing acute and convalescent COVID-19 were sourced from the United States, Italy and Spain.

Everyone who took part was roughly 18 to 100 years old, and they came from 20 to 25 US areas. Participants' own reports of clinical history determined their cohort assignment. It was within 2 weeks before study entry that exposed participants met a COVID-19 case. This receptor was obtained from a man aged 35-49 years who had been exposed to COVID-19. V and J are TRBV29-1 and TRBJ2-1; no clear D gene. Source material: PBMCs or T cells enriched from blood (not recorded which). The CDR3 spells CSVKLPFGYNEQFF. The CDR3 DNA is TGCAGCGTTAAGTTGCCCTTCGGCTACAATGAGCAGTTCTTC.